This T cell receptor beta chain stems from a study of graft-versus-host responses after intestinal transplantation. Germline V gene sequence: CDR1 MNHEY, CDR2 SMNVEV (reference sequence). V was trimmed by 6 bases and J by 0 bases, leaving 12 bases between them. The CDR3 length is 15 residues. Study-wide points: Detected in recipient marrow were GvH clones, some of which were first observed in ileum or blood.

The authors seeded approximately 200,000 CFSE-labeled responder cells together with approximately 200,000 irradiated stimulator cells tagged with violet dye. The data were produced by immunoSEQ multiplex PCR, yet TCRdb's version contains in-frame clones alone and is incomplete. Among roughly 6,900 clones listed, around 24% were seen once. This clone qualifies as large (0.1 to 1%). The same CDR3 arises from other DNA sequences in this sample as well. The sequencing used alloreactive CD8+ T cells from a mixed lymphocyte reaction culture, collected before transplantation. As to subset: CFSE-low proliferating T cells sorted from roughly 6-day pre-transplant mixed lymphocyte reaction (GvH or HvG direction). The chain couples TRBV27 to TRBJ1-5, with D unclear. The source is a human patient who was an organ donor for intestinal transplantation. The CDR3 DNA reads as TGTGCCAGCAGGTCGACGGAACTTAGCAATCAGCCCCAGCATTTT. The encoded protein is CASRSTELSNQPQHF.